A selection of T cell receptor beta chains follows, all from one sample in a study of chemoradiotherapy in HPV16-positive cancers. The assay was immunoSEQ multiplex PCR, and TCRdb's table has in-frame clones only and misses some. The data contain around 30,000 clones, about nine tenths of them singletons. Source: blood, taken from a patient who underwent chemoradiotherapy. The receptors stem from a human donor with HPV-associated anogenital cancer. Both conserved end residues are part of each CDR3. The D gene is left open where the match is weak. Only part of the rows carry a size: once, few, many, or a class if the clone is expanded.

TRBJ2-2	-	-	TRBV5-5	TGTGCCAGCAGCTTGGTGCCCTTAAGGCAGACAAACACCGGGGAGCTGTTTTTT	CASSLVPLRQTNTGELFF
TRBJ2-2	TRBD1	-	TRBV2	TGTGCCAGCAGGGGACAGGGCGGGACCGGGGAGCTGTTTTTT	CASRGQGGTGELFF
TRBJ1-1	-	-	TRBV29-1	TGCAGCGGGGTGGCCGCAGGTAACACTGAAGCTTTCTTT	CSGVAAGNTEAFF
TRBJ2-4	TRBD2	-	TRBV5-4	TGTGCCAGCAGCTTGGAGGTTGGGACTAGCCTGGCCCAGTCCAAAAACATTCAGTACTTC	CASSLEVGTSLAQSKNIQYF
TRBJ2-2	TRBD1	-	TRBV19	TGTGCCAGTTCACAGGGGGCATGGGAGCTGTTTTTT	CASSQGAWELFF
TRBJ2-2	-	-	TRBV30	TGTGCCTGGAGTGGGCTAAGATCCGGGGAGCTGTTTTTT	CAWSGLRSGELFF
TRBJ2-7	-	-	TRBV29-1	TGCAGCGTTGACAGGGGCCACGAGCAGTACTTC	CSVDRGHEQYF
TRBJ1-2	-	-	TRBV10-3	TGTGCCATCAGTGAAACTCTCGCCAACTATGGCTACACCTTC	CAISETLANYGYTF
TRBJ2-7	TRBD1	-	TRBV28	TGTGCCAGCAGTCCAGGTAGGGACAGGGGAACCTACGAGCAGTACTTC	CASSPGRDRGTYEQYF
TRBJ1-1	-	-	TRBV25-1	TGTGCCAGCAGTGACAACACTGAAGCTTTCTTT	CASSDNTEAFF
TRBJ2-3	TRBD2	-	TRBV4-2	TGTGCCAGCAGCCATGGCTATGCGGGGGGGGACACAGATACGCAGTATTTT	CASSHGYAGGDTDTQYF
TRBJ1-1	-	-	TRBV6-6	TGTGCCAGCTGCCGGAGGGAGAGCACTGAAGCTTTCTTT	CASCRRESTEAFF
TRBJ1-1	-	-	TRBV12-5	TGTGCTAGTGGTTTGGGCAGGGAGAACACTGAAGCTTTCTTT	CASGLGRENTEAFF
TRBJ1-1	-	-	TRBV20-1	TGCAGTGCTCCTAGAGGGCCTGAAGCTTTCTTT	CSAPRGPEAFF
TRBJ1-5	TRBD1	once	TRBV4-1	TGCGCCAGCAGCCGGGGGACAGGGAATCAGCCCCAGCATTTT	CASSRGTGNQPQHF
TRBJ2-1	TRBD1	-	TRBV5-6	TGTGCCAGCAGCTGGGGACAGGGGGAGAAGTTCTTC	CASSWGQGEKFF
TRBJ1-2	-	-	TRBV11-3	TGTGCCAGCAGCGGTCGATGGGTAGGGGACGATGGTTTC	CASSGRWVGDDGF
TRBJ1-2	-	-	TRBV5-4	TGTGCCAGCAGCTTGGTGTCATACTATGGCTACACCTTC	CASSLVSYYGYTF
TRBJ1-2	-	-	TRBV19	TGTGCCAGTAGCCCCGCCAGTTTCTATGGCTACACCTTC	CASSPASFYGYTF
TRBJ1-1	-	once	TRBV7-9	TGTGCCAGCAGCTCCACGAGATGGGACACTGAAGCTTTCTTT	CASSSTRWDTEAFF
TRBJ2-1	TRBD2	-	TRBV6-6	TGTGCCAGCAGTTCGGGACTAGCGGGGTTTAAGCAGTTCTTC	CASSSGLAGFKQFF
TRBJ1-1	-	-	TRBV2	TGTGCCAGCAGTCTTCAGGGAGGGACTGAAGCTTTCTTT	CASSLQGGTEAFF
TRBJ1-1	-	-	TRBV7-9	TGTGCCAGCAGCTTCTGGACAGACCACACTGAAGCTTTCTTT	CASSFWTDHTEAFF
TRBJ1-3	-	-	TRBV18	TGTGCCAGCTCACCAACTCGGACGGAAGGCTCTGGAAACACCATATATTTT	CASSPTRTEGSGNTIYF
TRBJ1-4	-	-	TRBV5-1	TGCGCCAGCAGCTTGTTTCAGAGGGGCCCTAATGAAAAACTGTTTTTT	CASSLFQRGPNEKLFF
TRBJ2-1	-	-	TRBV6-5	TGTGCCAGCAGTACGACAGCAAGTCCCTACAATGAGCAGTTCTTC	CASSTTASPYNEQFF
TRBJ1-1	TRBD1	-	TRBV6-6	TGTGCCAGCAGTCAGGGGGCGATTGAAGCTTTCTTT	CASSQGAIEAFF
TRBJ2-2	TRBD2	-	TRBV13	TGTGCCAGCAGCTCCCTAGCGGGGGGGCTTGACGGGGAGCTGTTTTTT	CASSSLAGGLDGELFF
TRBJ2-7	-	-	TRBV6-5	TGTGCCAGCAGAGCCGGGACTGACTCAGGGGAGCAGTACTTC	CASRAGTDSGEQYF
TRBJ1-5	-	-	TRBV27	TGTGCCAGCAGTTTTATCTGGGGTAATCAGCCCCAGCATTTT	CASSFIWGNQPQHF
TRBJ2-2	TRBD2	-	TRBV13	TGTGCCAGCAGCTTAGTTCCCAGCGGACCAGCGGGGTACACCGGGGAGCTGTTTTTT	CASSLVPSGPAGYTGELFF
TRBJ1-1	TRBD1	-	TRBV7-3	TGTGCCAGCAGCCCCTCAGCTCAGGGGGGCACTGAAGCTTTCTTT	CASSPSAQGGTEAFF
TRBJ2-5	-	-	TRBV4-2	TGTGCCAGCAGCCAAGGGCAGCTAAGAAAGTACCAAGAGACCCAGTACTTC	CASSQGQLRKYQETQYF
TRBJ2-3	-	-	TRBV13	TGTGCCAGCAGCTCAGGTCCGGGGCGAGGTACGCAGTATTTT	CASSSGPGRGTQYF
TRBJ2-6	-	-	TRBV2	TGTGCCAGCAGTGTCAGCTCCCAGGGACCTCGAGCTGGGGCCAACGTCCTGACTTTC	CASSVSSQGPRAGANVLTF
TRBJ2-7	TRBD1	-	TRBV4-3	TGCGCCAGCAGCCAAGTGCCAGGACAGGGGGCCTACGAGCAGTACTTC	CASSQVPGQGAYEQYF
TRBJ1-1	TRBD1	-	TRBV5-1	TGCGCCAGCAGCCTCCCCGACAGGGGGGGAACTGAAGCTTTCTTT	CASSLPDRGGTEAFF
TRBJ1-1	-	-	TRBV29-1	TGCAGCCCCAGCCGGGGTTCGGCTGAAGCTTTCTTT	CSPSRGSAEAFF
TRBJ1-1	-	-	TRBV7-9	TGTGCCAGCAGCTTAGCTACAGGGCCTAACACTGAAGCTTTCTTT	CASSLATGPNTEAFF
TRBJ1-1	-	-	TRBV6-5	TGTGCCAGCAGTTACTCGGGGGGTGGTACTGAAGCTTTCTTT	CASSYSGGGTEAFF
TRBJ1-2	TRBD1	-	TRBV5-8	TGTGCCAGCAGCCGAAGTAGGACAGGGGCAGGCTATGGCTACACCTTC	CASSRSRTGAGYGYTF
TRBJ2-7	-	-	TRBV5-6	TGTGCCAGCAGCCCGGCACGTGGAGGTATCAGGTTGGAGCAGTACTTC	CASSPARGGIRLEQYF
TRBJ1-1	-	once	TRBV29-1	TGCAGCGTTGTTTCAGGTAACACTGAAGCTTTCTTT	CSVVSGNTEAFF
TRBJ2-2	-	few	TRBV5-1	TGCGCCAGCAGCTTGGAGTGGGGCCCGGGCACCGGGGAGCTGTTTTTT	CASSLEWGPGTGELFF
TRBJ2-2	TRBD2	-	TRBV2	TGTGCCAGCAGGCGCGGGACTAGCGGGGGGTACACCGGGGAGCTGTTTTTT	CASRRGTSGGYTGELFF
TRBJ1-1	-	once	TRBV9	TGTGCCAGCAGCGTATTCGGGGATGGAAACACTGAAGCTTTCTTT	CASSVFGDGNTEAFF
TRBJ1-3	-	-	TRBV11-2	TGTGCCAGCAGCTTAGCCCCTTGGGGTGGCATTTCTGGAAACACCATATATTTT	CASSLAPWGGISGNTIYF
TRBJ1-6	-	-	TRBV7-2	TGTGCCAGCAGCTTATACCCCGGAGGGAGAGTTAGGTCACCCCTCCACTTT	CASSLYPGGRVRSPLHF
TRBJ2-1	-	-	TRBV5-1	TGCGCCAGCAGCCCCGGACTACTCTCCTACAATGAGCAGTTCTTC	CASSPGLLSYNEQFF
TRBJ1-1	-	-	TRBV4-1	TGCGCCAGCAGCCAAGTCCCGGGACAACTAAACACTGAAGCTTTCTTT	CASSQVPGQLNTEAFF